This note documents a single T cell receptor beta chain sequence. The entry originates in a study of shared clonotypes between healthy human individuals. Sequencing was performed with immunoSEQ multiplex PCR; in TCRdb, only in-frame clones are kept and a portion is missing. The repertoire holds about 480,000 clones, 75% to 85% seen once, with 13% in the top ten. The TCR was taken from a woman in her forties in good health. Some clones in this sample may be carry-over from other donors' samples. Sequenced material: PBMCs.

The chain's CDR3 is CASSRGTSGTFYEQYF. CDR3 bases: TGTGCCAGCAGCCGCGGGACTAGCGGGACCTTCTACGAGCAGTACTTC. V usage is TRBV11-1 and J usage is TRBJ2-7; TRBD2 aligns across 13 bases. Germline CDR1 is SGHAT and CDR2 is FQDESV (reference sequence). With V trimmed by 5 bases and J by 3 bases, 7 bases remained unmatched. This CDR3 is 16 amino acids long.